The sequence of this TCR beta chain was determined in a study of blood T cells in healthy people across ages. This clonotype showed up just a few times. Its specificity is unknown. V was pared by 0 bases and J by 7 bases, with 12 bases between. Germline V lookup: CDR1 MNHEY, CDR2 SMNVEV (reference sequence). The CDR3 has 15 residues. For the second PCR, which ran for about 6 to 12 cycles, a sample-barcoded 5' primer and a J-beta primer mix were used. Using its own MiXCR run on the 5' RACE reads, TCRdb lists one record per CDR3 protein. Among fewer than 650,000 distinct CDR3 sequences listed, about 29% were seen once. Study observations and caveats: Getting older went along with TCR beta diversity per million T cells dropping roughly linearly.

The same sample was also used in a study of T cells of mothers and their children. From that study: Every mother supplied over 8.5 million TCR beta CDR3 reads and every child 2.5 million to 3.5 million. Biologically related mothers and children overlapped slightly more than unrelated pairs, a non-significant difference. No clones detected were persistent microchimeric T cell clones.

The chain links TRBV27 to TRBJ1-4, with D perhaps matching TRBD1 (6 bases). The receptor was derived from a boy between 2 and 10 years old in good health. The sequenced sample was blood. The CDR3 DNA reads TGTGCCAGCAGTTTATCGGGCAGGGGAAGTGAAAAACTGTTTTTT. Amino acids: CASSLSGRGSEKLFF.